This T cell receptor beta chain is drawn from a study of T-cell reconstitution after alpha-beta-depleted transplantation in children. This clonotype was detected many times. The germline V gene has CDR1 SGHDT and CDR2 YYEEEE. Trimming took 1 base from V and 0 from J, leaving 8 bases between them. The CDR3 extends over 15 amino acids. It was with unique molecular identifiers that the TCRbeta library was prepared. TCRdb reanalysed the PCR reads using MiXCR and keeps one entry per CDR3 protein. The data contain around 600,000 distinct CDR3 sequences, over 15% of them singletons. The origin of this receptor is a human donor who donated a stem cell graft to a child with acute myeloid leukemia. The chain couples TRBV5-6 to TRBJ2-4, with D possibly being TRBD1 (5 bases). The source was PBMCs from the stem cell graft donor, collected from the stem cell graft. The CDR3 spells CASSLLGEAKNIQYF. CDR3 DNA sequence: TGTGCCAGCAGCTTGTTAGGGGAAGCCAAAAACATTCAGTACTTC.